This T cell receptor (beta chain) emerged from a study of PD-L1 blockade in urothelial cancer. Across the study: About nine tenths of the roughly 29 patients were men with bladder-origin urothelial cancer. Among blood samples, the median T cell count was approximately 150,000. Whole-study results and caveats: Below-median blood TCR clonality before treatment forecast better survival.

In regard to this clone: The antigen remains undetermined.

Between the trimmed V and J ends, which lost 7 bases and 1 base, there was a span of 19 bases. This CDR3 spans 16 amino acids. CDR1 is MDHEN and CDR2 is SYDVKM in the germline V gene. Noted time point: pretreatment peripheral blood. Some clones are missing from TCRdb's copy, which holds only in-frame ones; the method was immunoSEQ multiplex PCR. The table records tens of thousands of clones, around 74% of them present only once. This rearrangement joins TRBV28 to TRBJ1-1; D is possibly TRBD1 (6 bases). The source is a man in his 70s with urothelial cancer. The material was PBMCs, obtained around atezolizumab (anti-PD-L1) treatment. CDR3 protein: CASTTVTGRANTEAFF. DNA of the CDR3: TGTGCCAGCACTACAGTGACAGGACGGGCGAACACTGAAGCTTTCTTT.